This T cell receptor beta chain was recovered during a study of breast tumors, draining lymph nodes, adjacent tissues. As for this clonotype: One end of the junction does not line up with germline, which may come from a read error.

Germline V gene sequence: CDR1 SNHLY, CDR2 FYNNEI. CDR3 length equals 14 residues. Samples came from axillary lymph nodes draining the breast cancer. TCRdb re-analysed the multiplex PCR reads in MiXCR, keeping a single row per CDR3 protein. The repertoire has approximately 250,000 distinct CDR3 sequences, under 40% of them found once; the top ten carry over 3.5%. This TCR was sampled from a female donor with breast cancer. Some clones in this sample may be carry-over from other donors' samples. The V and J genes are TRBV2 and TRBJ2-7; the D gene could be TRBD1 or TRBD2 (5 bases each). Sequenced sample: axillary lymph node tissue. The CDR3 loop is CASSQGSHGVEQDF. The DNA for the CDR3 is TGTGCCAGCAGTCAGGGATCCCACGGGGTCGAGCAGGACTTC.